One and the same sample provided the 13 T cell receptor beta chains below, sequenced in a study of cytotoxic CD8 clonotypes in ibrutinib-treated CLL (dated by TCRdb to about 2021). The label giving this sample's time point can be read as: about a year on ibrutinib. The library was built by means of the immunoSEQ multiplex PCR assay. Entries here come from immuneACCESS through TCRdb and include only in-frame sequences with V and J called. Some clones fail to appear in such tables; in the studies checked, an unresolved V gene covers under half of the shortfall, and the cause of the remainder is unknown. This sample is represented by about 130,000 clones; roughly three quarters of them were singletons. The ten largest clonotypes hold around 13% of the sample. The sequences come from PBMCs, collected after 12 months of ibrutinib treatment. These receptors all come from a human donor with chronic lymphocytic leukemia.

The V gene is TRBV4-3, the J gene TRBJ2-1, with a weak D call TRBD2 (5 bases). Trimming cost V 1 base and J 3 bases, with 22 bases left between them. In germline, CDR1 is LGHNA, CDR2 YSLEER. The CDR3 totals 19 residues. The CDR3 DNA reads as TGCGCCAGCAGCCAAGCGCTGTCAGGTGGGAGCGGTTACTACAATGAGCAGTTCTTC. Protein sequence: CASSQALSGGSGYYNEQFF.

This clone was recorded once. The CDR3 sequence is CASSTTSGSTGELFF. DNA for the CDR3: TGTGCCAGCAGCACAACTAGCGGGAGCACCGGGGAGCTGTTTTTT. The gene calls are TRBV5-6 and TRBJ2-2; TRBD2 matches at 11 bases. Germline values: CDR1 SGHDT, CDR2 YYEEEE. This CDR3 has 15 residues. With 4 bases clipped from V and 4 bases from J, the junction kept 3 bases outside the gene matches.

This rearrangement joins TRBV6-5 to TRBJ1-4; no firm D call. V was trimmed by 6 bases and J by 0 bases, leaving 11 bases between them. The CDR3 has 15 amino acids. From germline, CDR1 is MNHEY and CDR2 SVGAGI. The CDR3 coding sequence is TGTGCCAGCAGGTGGACTCAGGCAACTAATGAAAAACTGTTTTTT. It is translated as CASRWTQATNEKLFF.

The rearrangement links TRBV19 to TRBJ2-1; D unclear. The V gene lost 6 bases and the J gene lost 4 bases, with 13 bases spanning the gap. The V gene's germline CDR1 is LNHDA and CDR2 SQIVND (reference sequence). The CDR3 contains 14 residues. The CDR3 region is CASSSAGVYNEQFF. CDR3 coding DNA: TGTGCCAGTAGCTCAGCTGGAGTATACAATGAGCAGTTCTTC.

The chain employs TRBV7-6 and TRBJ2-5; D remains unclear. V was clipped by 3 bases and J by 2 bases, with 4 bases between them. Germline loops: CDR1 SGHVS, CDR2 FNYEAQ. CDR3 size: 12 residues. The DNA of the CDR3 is TGTGCCAGCAGCTTGGCACAAGAGACCCAGTACTTC. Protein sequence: CASSLAQETQYF. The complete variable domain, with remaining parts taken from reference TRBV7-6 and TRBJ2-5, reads GAGVSQSPRYKVTKRGQDVALRCDPISGHVSLYWYRQALGQGPEFLTYFNYEAQQDKSGLPNDRFSAERPEGSISTLTIQRTEQRDSAMYRCASSLAQETQYFGPGTRLLVL.

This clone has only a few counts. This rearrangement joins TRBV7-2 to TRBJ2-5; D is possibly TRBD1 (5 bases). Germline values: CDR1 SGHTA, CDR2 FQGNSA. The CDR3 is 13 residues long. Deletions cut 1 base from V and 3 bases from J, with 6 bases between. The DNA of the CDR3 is TGTGCCAGCAGCTTAGTCAGGGAAGAGACCCAGTACTTC. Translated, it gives CASSLVREETQYF.

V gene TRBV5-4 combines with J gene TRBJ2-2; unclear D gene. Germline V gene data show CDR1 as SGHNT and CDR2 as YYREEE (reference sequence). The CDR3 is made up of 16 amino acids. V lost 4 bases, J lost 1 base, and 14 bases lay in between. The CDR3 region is CASSPAASENTGELFF. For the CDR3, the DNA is TGTGCCAGCAGCCCGGCGGCCAGCGAGAACACCGGGGAGCTGTTTTTT. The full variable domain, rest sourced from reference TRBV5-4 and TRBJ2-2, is ETGVTQSPTHLIKTRGQQVTLRCSSQSGHNTVSWYQQALGQGPQFIFQYYREEENGRGNFPPRFSGLQFPNYSSELNVNALELDDSALYLCASSPAASENTGELFFGEGSRLTVL.

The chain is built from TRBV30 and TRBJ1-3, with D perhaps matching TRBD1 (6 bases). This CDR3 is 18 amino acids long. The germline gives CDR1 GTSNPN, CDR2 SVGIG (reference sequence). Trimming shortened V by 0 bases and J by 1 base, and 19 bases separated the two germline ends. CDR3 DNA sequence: TGTGCCTGGAGTGTATCTCAACCCCCGAGGGGGTCTGGAAACACCATATATTTT. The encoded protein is CAWSVSQPPRGSGNTIYF.

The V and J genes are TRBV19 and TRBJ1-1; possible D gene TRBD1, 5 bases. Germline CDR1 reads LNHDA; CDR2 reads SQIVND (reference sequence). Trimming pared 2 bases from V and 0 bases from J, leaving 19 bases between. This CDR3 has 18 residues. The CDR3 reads CASSIMKGRGYMNTEAFF. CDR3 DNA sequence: TGTGCCAGTAGTATAATGAAGGGGCGAGGTTACATGAACACTGAAGCTTTCTTT.

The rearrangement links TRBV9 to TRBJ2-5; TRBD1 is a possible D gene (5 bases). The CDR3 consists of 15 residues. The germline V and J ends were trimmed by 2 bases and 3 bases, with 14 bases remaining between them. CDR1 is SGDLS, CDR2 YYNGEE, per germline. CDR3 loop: CASSVWGLPEETQYF. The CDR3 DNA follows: TGTGCCAGCAGCGTTTGGGGCTTACCGGAAGAGACCCAGTACTTC.

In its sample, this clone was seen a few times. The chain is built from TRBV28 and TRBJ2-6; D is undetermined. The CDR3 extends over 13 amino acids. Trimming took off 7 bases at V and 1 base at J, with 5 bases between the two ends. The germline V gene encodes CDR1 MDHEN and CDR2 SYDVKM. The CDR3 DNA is TGTGCCAGCACGCTGTCTGGGGCCAACGTCCTGACTTTC. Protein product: CASTLSGANVLTF. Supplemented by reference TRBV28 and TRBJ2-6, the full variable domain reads DVKVTQSSRYLVKRTGEKVFLECVQDMDHENMFWYRQDPGLGLRLIYFSYDVKMKEKGDIPEGYSVSREKKERFSLILESASTNQTSMYLCASTLSGANVLTFGAGSRLTVL.

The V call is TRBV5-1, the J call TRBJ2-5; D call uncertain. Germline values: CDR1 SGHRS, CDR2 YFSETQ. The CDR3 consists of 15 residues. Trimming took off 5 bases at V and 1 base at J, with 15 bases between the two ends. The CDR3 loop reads CASSSDRWTQETQYF. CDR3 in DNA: TGCGCCAGCAGTTCGGATCGATGGACCCAAGAGACCCAGTACTTC.

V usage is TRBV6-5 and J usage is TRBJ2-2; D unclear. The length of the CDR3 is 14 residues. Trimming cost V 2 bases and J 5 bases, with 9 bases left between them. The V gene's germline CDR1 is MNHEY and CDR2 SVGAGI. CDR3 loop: CASSYAKGTGELFF. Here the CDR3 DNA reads TGTGCCAGCAGTTACGCGAAGGGAACCGGGGAGCTGTTTTTT.